The source of this TCR beta chain is a study of shared clonotypes between healthy human individuals. Clones were sequenced by immunoSEQ multiplex PCR, and TCRdb holds only the in-frame ones, with some missing. This sample yields 400,000 to 500,000 clones, of which roughly four fifths are seen a single time; around 13% belongs to the top ten. This CDR3 has 14 amino acids. CDR1 LGHNA and CDR2 YNFKEQ come from the germline V gene. V was pared by 3 bases and J by 12 bases, with 4 bases of the junction left unmatched. The sample taken for sequencing was PBMCs. The TCR comes from a woman aged 40 to 55 in good health. Some clones in this sample may be carry-over from other donors' samples. The chain has TRBV4-2 and TRBJ2-1; 14 bases agree with TRBD2. This CDR3 reads CASSQGLAGVVQFF. The CDR3 DNA reads as TGTGCCAGCAGCCAGGGACTAGCGGGAGTGGTGCAGTTCTTC.